The 32 T cell receptor beta chains below all came from one sample that was sequenced in a study of T cells in Graves' hyperthyroidism and ophthalmopathy. Researchers amplified the TCR beta CDR3 regions from RNA transcripts. The HTBI primer set was used in a first-round RT-PCR of the TCR CDR3. Each CDR3 protein gets one entry after TCRdb re-called the multiplex PCR reads with MiXCR. The repertoire has about 500,000 distinct CDR3 sequences, approximately 15% of them found once; the top ten carry around 17%. The sequenced material came from blood. These receptors all stem from a woman between 18 and 30 years old with Graves' hyperthyroidism.

This clonotype appeared a few times. V and J are TRBV4-1 and TRBJ2-7; TRBD2 matches 7 bases. The CDR3 sequence is 14 residues long. CDR1 MGHRA and CDR2 YSYEKL come from the germline V gene. The trim removed 4 bases at V and 6 bases at J, leaving 9 bases unmatched. CDR3 coding DNA: TGCGCCAGCAGCCGCGTGGGGGAGGGCCGCGAGCAGTACGTC. It yields the protein CASSRVGEGREQYV.

This clonotype has a count of ten or more. For the CDR3, the DNA is TGCGCCAGCAGCGACAGGAACACTGAAGCTTTCTTT. Its translation: CASSDRNTEAFF. The chain has TRBV10-1 and TRBJ1-1; weak D call: TRBD1 (5 bases). Between the trimmed V and J ends, which lost 6 bases and 1 base, there was a span of 6 bases. In germline, CDR1 is WNHNN, CDR2 SYGVQD (reference sequence). The CDR3 runs 12 residues.

The chain combines TRBV6-1 with TRBJ1-1; D ambiguous. The CDR3 consists of 14 residues. The germline CDR1 and CDR2 sequences are MNHNS and SASEGT. Trimming stripped 6 bases from V and 7 bases from J, with 18 bases between. The chain's CDR3 is CASRPDNRPFEAFF. The CDR3 DNA follows: TGTGCCAGCAGACCGGATAATCGTCCATTTGAAGCTTTCTTT.

V gene TRBV15 combines with J gene TRBJ2-2; no definite D call. Trimming took off 0 bases at V and 4 bases at J, with 12 bases between the two ends. Germline CDR1 LNHNV, CDR2 YYDKDF (reference sequence). The CDR3 sequence is 16 residues long. The CDR3 nucleotides are TGTGCCACCAGCAGAGATGATAGTCAGTTCACCGGGGAGCTGTTTTTT. Its protein is CATSRDDSQFTGELFF.

The chain is built from TRBV12-3 or TRBV12-4 and TRBJ2-7; 10 bases align to TRBD2. Trimming cost V 6 bases and J 3 bases; bases outside gene matches: 11. CDR3 size: 16 residues. CDR3: CASSFRMQREGYEQYF. CDR3 DNA sequence: TGTGCCAGCAGCTTCCGTATGCAGCGGGAGGGCTACGAGCAGTACTTC.

The rearrangement joins TRBV6-1 to TRBJ2-4, with unresolved D. CDR3 size: 16 residues. V was trimmed by 5 bases and J by 2 bases, leaving 16 bases between them. Germline CDR1 and CDR2: MNHNS and SASEGT. CDR3: CASSSPRVGTKNIQYF. In DNA form, the CDR3 reads TGTGCCAGCAGTTCCCCTAGAGTAGGGACCAAAAACATTCAGTACTTC.

This clonotype showed up many times. The chain uses TRBV18 and TRBJ1-3; D perhaps matches TRBD1 (6 bases). Trimming took off 3 bases at V and 0 bases at J, with 15 bases between the two ends. Germline V gene data show CDR1 as KGHSH and CDR2 as LQKENI. The CDR3 spans 17 residues. The CDR3 sequence: CASSPQEQGSSGNTIYF. The CDR3, as DNA: TGTGCCAGCTCACCCCAGGAACAGGGAAGCTCTGGAAACACCATATATTTT.

This clonotype was observed a handful of times. The rearrangement uses TRBV12-5 and TRBJ2-7, with D uncertain. This CDR3 comprises 9 residues. Germline V gene sequence: CDR1 LGHNT, CDR2 FRNRAP. The CDR3 sequence is CASGLVTPV. DNA for the CDR3: TGTGCTAGTGGTTTGGTTACCCCCGTC.

The sample holds a few counts of this clonotype. This chain connects TRBV5-1 to TRBJ2-7, with D perhaps given as TRBD1 or TRBD2 (5 bases each). Per germline, CDR1 SGHRS and CDR2 YFSETQ. V shed 0 bases and J shed 5 bases, with 12 bases lying between them. This CDR3 contains 14 residues. The CDR3 DNA is TGCGCCAGCAGCTTGGGGGGTAGGGACGACGAGCAGTACTTC. Translated, it gives CASSLGGRDDEQYF.

In its sample, this clonotype was seen many times. The chain uses TRBV5-6 and TRBJ2-5, with D possibly being TRBD1 or TRBD2 (5 bases each). Germline V gene lookup returns CDR1 SGHDT and CDR2 YYEEEE. The CDR3 is 13 residues long. The V end was cut by 4 bases, the J end by 4 bases, with 11 bases between. The DNA for the CDR3 is TGTGCCAGCAGCCCCGGGACGGGAGAGACCCAGTACTTC. Translation gives CASSPGTGETQYF.

This clonotype has at least ten counts. The chain carries TRBV30 and TRBJ1-1; possible D gene TRBD1, 6 bases. Germline CDR1 is GTSNPN and CDR2 is SVGIG (reference sequence). This CDR3 contains 13 residues. Trimming took off 3 bases at V and 1 base at J, with 9 bases between the two ends. The CDR3 sequence: CAWRPGANTEAFF. CDR3 in DNA: TGTGCCTGGAGGCCGGGGGCGAACACTGAAGCTTTCTTT.

This clonotype showed up many times. The V call is TRBV27, the J call TRBJ1-4; TRBD1 might be the D (5 bases). Germline CDR1 reads MNHEY; CDR2 reads SMNVEV (reference sequence). This CDR3 contains 16 residues. Trimming removed 3 bases at V and 4 bases at J, with 15 bases between. The CDR3 region has the DNA TGTGCCAGCAGTTTTGCGGGGGTCGGAGTTAATGAAAAACTGTTTTTT. This encodes CASSFAGVGVNEKLFF.

This clonotype was counted ten times or more. The chain couples TRBV7-2 to TRBJ2-2; D gene uncertain. The CDR3 loop spans 15 amino acids. The germline V gene encodes CDR1 SGHTA and CDR2 FQGNSA. V dropped 1 base and J dropped 4 bases, with 10 bases sitting between them. In nucleotides, the CDR3 is TGTGCCAGCAGCTTAGGGAGACCCGGCACCGGGGAGCTGTTTTTT. This sequence encodes CASSLGRPGTGELFF.

This clonotype was observed many times. V is TRBV5-6 and J is TRBJ2-1; possibly TRBD1 or TRBD2 for D (5 bases each). Deletions cut 2 bases from V and 12 bases from J, with 21 bases between. The germline V gene has CDR1 SGHDT and CDR2 YYEEEE. This CDR3 comprises 15 residues. In DNA, the CDR3 is TGTGCCAGCAGCTTACTCACTACCGGGACGCCGGGGCAGTTCTTC. Its translation is CASSLLTTGTPGQFF.

In its sample, this clonotype was seen many times. The gene calls are TRBV6-1 and TRBJ2-1, with unresolved D. Germline CDR1 is MNHNS and CDR2 is SASEGT. This CDR3 has 13 amino acids. Trimming removed 7 bases at V and 7 bases at J, with 14 bases between. This chain's CDR3 is CASTPPGRNEQFF. CDR3 nucleotide sequence: TGTGCCAGCACCCCCCCGGGCAGGAATGAGCAGTTCTTC.

Ten or more counts support this clonotype. The chain combines TRBV6-5 with TRBJ1-4, with a tentative D call TRBD1 (6 bases). V dropped 0 bases and J dropped 8 bases, with 13 bases sitting between them. CDR1 is MNHEY and CDR2 is SVGAGI in the germline V gene. This CDR3 is built from 15 residues. The CDR3 loop is CASSYSRGIREKLFF. The CDR3 coding sequence is TGTGCCAGCAGTTACTCGAGGGGGATCCGGGAAAAACTGTTTTTT.

The gene calls are TRBV11-2 and TRBJ2-1, with D possibly TRBD1 on 6 matching bases. The V end lost 0 bases, the J end lost 4 bases, and 10 bases lay between the germline ends. CDR1 and CDR2 from the germline V gene are SGHAT and FQNNGV. This CDR3 is built from 15 residues. CDR3 nucleotide sequence: TGTGCCAGCAGCTTAGAGTCAGGGACATACAATGAGCAGTTCTTC. As protein: CASSLESGTYNEQFF.

This clonotype was counted ten times or more. The rearrangement joins TRBV20-1 to TRBJ2-3; 13 bases fit TRBD2. The germline V gene has CDR1 DFQATT and CDR2 SNEGSKA (reference sequence). The CDR3 spans 15 residues. V was pared by 6 bases and J by 2 bases, with 5 bases of the junction left unmatched. The CDR3 protein is CSARLAGGPTDTQYF. The CDR3 DNA sequence: TGCAGTGCAAGACTAGCGGGAGGCCCCACAGATACGCAGTATTTT.

This clonotype was picked up many times. The chain employs TRBV6-1 and TRBJ2-5, with D perhaps matching TRBD1 (6 bases). Trimming stripped 8 bases from V and 5 bases from J, with 12 bases between. The CDR3 totals 12 residues. Germline V gives CDR1 MNHNS, CDR2 SASEGT. The CDR3, as DNA: TGTGCCAGCGTGGACAGTTCCGAGACCCAGTACTTC. This translates into CASVDSSETQYF.

The genes are TRBV7-9 and TRBJ2-1, with D uncertain. The CDR3 totals 13 residues. Germline V CDR1 and CDR2: SEHNR, FQNEAQ (reference sequence). The V end lost 5 bases, the J end lost 10 bases, and 15 bases lay between the germline ends. The CDR3 DNA is TGTGCCAGCAGCCACGACTCGAACCGGGAGCAGTTCTTC. Encoded protein: CASSHDSNREQFF.

CDR3 loop: CASSIGGSPLHF. CDR3 bases: TGTGCCAGTAGTATAGGAGGATCACCCCTCCACTTT. This chain joins TRBV19 and TRBJ1-6; D remains ambiguous. Germline V gene sequence: CDR1 LNHDA, CDR2 SQIVND (reference sequence). Between the trimmed V and J ends, which lost 1 base and 10 bases, there was a span of 5 bases. This CDR3 comprises 12 residues.

J is TRBJ1-5 and V is TRBV13; D ambiguous. Germline CDR1 and CDR2: PRHDT and FYEKMQ (reference sequence). V lost 3 bases, J lost 8 bases, and 8 bases lay in between. This CDR3 has 12 amino acids. The CDR3 reads CASSFPGEPQHF. The CDR3 DNA follows: TGTGCCAGCAGCTTTCCGGGAGAGCCCCAGCATTTT. The whole variable domain, remainder taken from reference TRBV13 and TRBJ1-5, is AAGVIQSPRHLIKEKRETATLKCYPIPRHDTVYWYQQGPGQDPQFLISFYEKMQSDKGSIPDRFSAQQFSDYHSELNMSSLELGDSALYFCASSFPGEPQHFGDGTRLSIL.

This sequence joins TRBV7-9 and TRBJ2-1; D gene unclear. The germline gives CDR1 SEHNR, CDR2 FQNEAQ (reference sequence). Between the trimmed V and J ends, which lost 5 bases and 6 bases, there was a span of 11 bases. The CDR3 is 13 residues long. The CDR3 DNA reads TGTGCCAGCAGCCCGGACCAGTGCAATGAGCAGTTCTTC. Protein: CASSPDQCNEQFF.

This clonotype was counted many times. V usage is TRBV18 and J usage is TRBJ2-7, with D unresolved. The length of the CDR3 is 14 residues. Germline assignment: CDR1 KGHSH and CDR2 LQKENI. Trimming cost V 0 bases and J 3 bases, with 9 bases left between them. CDR3 residues: CASSPPGVNYEQYF. CDR3 coding DNA: TGTGCCAGCTCACCACCGGGTGTAAACTACGAGCAGTACTTC.

In its sample, this clonotype was seen many times. The chain couples TRBV10-3 to TRBJ1-2; 8 positions match TRBD1. The CDR3 sequence is 14 residues long. CDR1 is ENHRY and CDR2 is SYGVKD in the germline V gene. The ends lost 4 bases at V and 2 bases at J; junction bases unmatched: 3. CDR3 sequence: CAISVGQGNYGYTF. CDR3 in DNA: TGTGCCATCAGTGTCGGACAGGGAAACTATGGCTACACCTTC.

The V gene is TRBV19, the J gene TRBJ1-6; unclear D gene. Trimming cost V 3 bases and J 4 bases, with 7 bases left between them. The CDR3 is 14 amino acids. Germline V gene sequence: CDR1 LNHDA, CDR2 SQIVND (reference sequence). Written as DNA, the CDR3 is TGTGCCAGTAGTATCTTAGGGTATAATTCACCCCTCCACTTT. Residues: CASSILGYNSPLHF. Based on the CDR3 plus reference TRBV19 and TRBJ1-6, the full variable domain is DGGITQSPKYLFRKEGQNVTLSCEQNLNHDAMYWYRQDPGQGLRLIYYSQIVNDFQKGDIAEGYSVSREKKESFPLTVTSAQKNPTAFYLCASSILGYNSPLHFGNGTRLTVT.

In this sample, this clonotype turned up many times. The chain couples TRBV19 to TRBJ2-7, with a tentative D call TRBD1 (6 bases). The CDR3 is 17 residues long. CDR1 and CDR2 (germline): LNHDA, SQIVND (reference sequence). Trimming left V 0 bases short and J 5 bases short, with 20 bases between. The CDR3 DNA follows: TGTGCCAGTAGTATAGAGGGTCGGGGCAGGGGAAGCGACGAGCAGTACTTC. Protein sequence: CASSIEGRGRGSDEQYF.

This clonotype was counted between two and nine times. This sequence joins TRBV5-5 and TRBJ1-1; D gene ambiguous. Trimming took 1 base from V and 2 from J, leaving 9 bases between them. Germline CDR1 reads SGHKS; CDR2 reads YYEKEE (reference sequence). CDR3 length: 14 residues. The CDR3 sequence: CASSLWRVNTEAFF. Here the CDR3 DNA reads TGTGCCAGCAGCTTGTGGAGGGTAAACACTGAAGCTTTCTTT.

This clonotype came up many times. This rearrangement joins TRBV24-1 to TRBJ2-3; 7 bases are shared with TRBD2. Trimming at V came to 4 bases and at J to 3 bases, leaving 6 bases not matched to a gene. Germline-derived CDR1 and CDR2 are KGHDR and SFDVKD. This CDR3 has 15 amino acids. The CDR3 region has the DNA TGTGCCACCAGTGAAAAGGGTAGCGGGACAGATACGCAGTATTTT. Translated: CATSEKGSGTDTQYF.

The chain recombines TRBV5-6 with TRBJ2-1; 13 bases fit TRBD2. Germline V gene data show CDR1 as SGHDT and CDR2 as YYEEEE. The CDR3 extends over 15 amino acids. The ends lost 4 bases at V and 8 bases at J; junction bases unmatched: 6. The CDR3 DNA is TGTGCCAGCAGCACCGGGACTAGCGGGATCGATGAGCAGTTCTTC. It specifies CASSTGTSGIDEQFF.

The chain employs TRBV12-3 or TRBV12-4 and TRBJ2-1; 7 bases are shared with TRBD1. V lost 7 bases, J lost 0 bases, and 3 bases stayed unmatched. The CDR3 consists of 14 residues. This CDR3 is CASKTGVSYNEQFF. As DNA, the CDR3 is TGTGCCAGCAAAACAGGGGTCTCCTACAATGAGCAGTTCTTC.

This clonotype was picked up many times. The V gene is TRBV19, the J gene TRBJ1-2, with a weak D call TRBD1 (6 bases). The CDR3 spans 12 residues. Per germline, CDR1 LNHDA and CDR2 SQIVND (reference sequence). V lost 6 bases, J lost 8 bases, and 13 bases lay in between. The CDR3 nucleotides are TGTGCCAGTAGCCAACAGGGTTGGGGCTACACCTTC. This translates into CASSQQGWGYTF.